These 22 T cell receptor beta chains share one sample of origin, sequenced in a study of shared clonotypes between healthy human individuals. Assay: immunoSEQ multiplex PCR; the TCRdb copy retains only in-frame clones and omits some. This sample yields about 2.1 million clones, of which over 85% are seen a single time; approximately 1.7% belongs to the top ten. Naive CD8 cells, CD45RO-negative and positively selected for CCR7, excluded terminally differentiated effector memory CD45RA+ cells. Sequenced sample: naive CD8+ T cells from PBMCs. These receptors were obtained from a man aged 18 to 29 in good health. Some clones in this sample may be carry-over from other donors' samples.

The V call is TRBV7-9, the J call TRBJ1-3; TRBD1 aligns across 8 bases. Germline lookup yields CDR1 SEHNR and CDR2 FQNEAQ (reference sequence). The CDR3 totals 15 residues. V shed 6 bases and J 4 bases; nucleotides not matched to a gene: 8. The CDR3 region has the DNA TGTGCCAGCAGTCTTACAGGGGGAGAGGGAAACACCATATATTTT. As protein: CASSLTGGEGNTIYF.

This rearrangement joins TRBV27 to TRBJ2-7; D gene ambiguous. Germline V gives CDR1 MNHEY, CDR2 SMNVEV (reference sequence). This CDR3 spans 15 amino acids. V lost 2 bases, J lost 0 bases, and 11 bases lay in between. The CDR3 DNA reads as TGTGCCAGCAGTTTAATTGGACCGTTCTCCTACGAGCAGTACTTC. Its translation: CASSLIGPFSYEQYF.

As regards this clone: Its ends do not fully match the called genes, so a read error is possible. At the DNA level, this CDR3 is encoded by other sequences in the same sample as well. The J gene is TRBJ2-1, the V gene TRBV7-9; 11 positions match TRBD2. The CDR3 has 12 residues. Per germline, CDR1 SEHNR and CDR2 FQNEAQ (reference sequence). CDR3 sequence reads: CASSLAGGEQFF. In nucleotides, the CDR3 is TGTGCCAGCAGCCTAGCGGGAGGAGAGCAGTTCTTC.

The chain joins TRBV5-1 to TRBJ2-1, with TRBD2 identical over 11 bases. Germline V gene sequence: CDR1 SGHRS, CDR2 YFSETQ. The junction had 6 bases not matched to a gene; V was cut back by 0 bases and J by 7 bases. The CDR3 sequence is 16 residues long. The CDR3 region is CASSLAKLAGVNEQFF. CDR3 in DNA: TGCGCCAGCAGCTTGGCCAAACTAGCGGGAGTAAATGAGCAGTTCTTC.

This chain uses TRBV11-2 with TRBJ2-2; D unresolved. The CDR3 extends over 14 amino acids. The germline V and J ends were trimmed by 1 base and 5 bases, with 8 bases remaining between them. Germline V lookup: CDR1 SGHAT, CDR2 FQNNGV. The CDR3 sequence is CASSLVFPTGELFF. CDR3 sequence (DNA): TGTGCCAGCAGCTTAGTGTTTCCAACCGGGGAGCTGTTTTTT.

The chain carries TRBV27 and TRBJ1-1; unclear D gene. V lost 4 bases, J lost 8 bases, and 14 bases lay in between. Per the germline V gene, CDR1 is MNHEY and CDR2 is SMNVEV (reference sequence). The CDR3 consists of 13 residues. Written as DNA, the CDR3 is TGTGCCAGCAGTTCCTCCACTGTATTGGAAGCTTTCTTT. Its protein is CASSSSTVLEAFF.

The chain recombines TRBV5-4 with TRBJ2-7; 8 bases are shared with TRBD2. The trim removed 5 bases at V and 4 bases at J, leaving 5 bases unmatched. The CDR3 sequence is 13 residues long. Germline loops: CDR1 SGHNT, CDR2 YYREEE (reference sequence). The CDR3 reads CASSSGILYEQYF. CDR3 sequence (DNA): TGTGCCAGCAGTAGCGGGATTTTGTACGAGCAGTACTTC.

V gene TRBV10-2 combines with J gene TRBJ2-1; D is undetermined. Per germline, CDR1 WSHSY and CDR2 SAAADI. V lost 5 bases to trimming and J lost 8 bases, with 10 bases between them. CDR3 length equals 12 residues. CDR3 bases: TGCGCCAGCAGTCCTACTACATATGAGCAGTTCTTC. This codes for CASSPTTYEQFF.

This chain links TRBV5-6 with TRBJ2-5; 8 bases line up with TRBD1. CDR1 and CDR2 (germline): SGHDT, YYEEEE. This CDR3 has 13 amino acids. The trim removed 4 bases at V and 3 bases at J, leaving 2 bases unmatched. The CDR3, as DNA: TGTGCCAGCAGCCAGACAGGGGAAGAGACCCAGTACTTC. It yields the protein CASSQTGEETQYF. The full variable domain, in which reference TRBV5-6 and TRBJ2-5 provide the parts outside the CDR3, is DAGVTQSPTHLIKTRGQQVTLRCSPKSGHDTVSWYQQALGQGPQFIFQYYEEEERQRGNFPDRFSGHQFPNYSSELNVNALLLGDSALYLCASSQTGEETQYFGPGTRLLVL.

In this sample, this clone turned up once. The same CDR3 also results from other DNA sequences found in this sample. The J gene is TRBJ1-1, the V gene TRBV4-3, with D hard to call. Trimming shortened V by 0 bases and J by 1 base, and 6 bases separated the two germline ends. Looked up from germline, CDR1 is LGHNA and CDR2 is YSLEER. The CDR3 has 14 amino acids. The CDR3 DNA sequence: TGCGCCAGCAGCCAAGATAGAAGGAACACTGAAGCTTTCTTT. Translation: CASSQDRRNTEAFF.

The chain carries TRBV5-4 and TRBJ2-3; D unclear. Trimming took off 4 bases at V and 6 bases at J, with 9 bases between the two ends. Germline assignment: CDR1 SGHNT and CDR2 YYREEE (reference sequence). CDR3 size: 12 residues. The CDR3 sequence is CASSPSADTQYF. CDR3 nucleotides: TGTGCCAGCAGCCCATCCGCGGATACGCAGTATTTT.

The V gene is TRBV4-3, the J gene TRBJ2-3, with D maybe TRBD2 (6 bases). V was shortened by 2 bases and J by 4 bases, with 16 bases between the two germline ends. This CDR3 spans 16 amino acids. The germline V gene encodes CDR1 LGHNA and CDR2 YSLEER. Written as DNA, the CDR3 is TGCGCCAGCAGCCAACTCGGGACTGCCAGTCCAGATACGCAGTATTTT. This translates into CASSQLGTASPDTQYF.

The chain couples TRBV4-1 to TRBJ2-7, with TRBD2 identical over 9 bases. The length of the CDR3 is 18 residues. The junction had 16 bases not matched to a gene; V was cut back by 3 bases and J by 4 bases. Germline loops: CDR1 MGHRA, CDR2 YSYEKL. In nucleotides, the CDR3 is TGCGCCAGCAGCCACACCTACGCTAGCGGGATTGGAGGTTACGAGCAGTACTTC. Its translation is CASSHTYASGIGGYEQYF.

The J gene is TRBJ2-3, the V gene TRBV27; D is undetermined. The CDR3 extends over 14 amino acids. The germline V gene encodes CDR1 MNHEY and CDR2 SMNVEV (reference sequence). V lost 2 bases and J 5 bases, leaving 11 bases between the germline ends. The CDR3 DNA sequence: TGTGCCAGCAGTTTAAGACACGGAGAAGATACGCAGTATTTT. It encodes CASSLRHGEDTQYF.

The chain is built from TRBV27 and TRBJ2-1; TRBD1 matches at 10 bases. Germline loops: CDR1 MNHEY, CDR2 SMNVEV (reference sequence). Losses at the gene ends were 6 bases for V and 7 bases for J; bases not matched to a gene: 12. There are 16 residues in the CDR3. The CDR3 coding sequence is TGTGCCAGCAGCCAATCCGACAGGGGGCGATGGAATGAGCAGTTCTTC. It encodes CASSQSDRGRWNEQFF.

This clone has a single count. The rearrangement joins TRBV29-1 to TRBJ2-1; 8 bases are a match to TRBD1. The length of the CDR3 is 16 residues. The germline gives CDR1 SQVTM, CDR2 ANQGSEA. Trimming took 0 bases from V and 1 from J; bases not matched to a gene: 5. The CDR3 nucleotides are TGCAGCGTTGAAGACACCCACAGGGGGTCCTACAATGAGCAGTTCTTC. The encoded protein is CSVEDTHRGSYNEQFF.

The V and J genes are TRBV2 and TRBJ2-1; 15 nucleotides agree with TRBD2. V dropped 7 bases and J dropped 8; count of bases not matched to a gene: 15. The CDR3 is 18 amino acids. Germline CDR1 SNHLY, CDR2 FYNNEI. This CDR3 reads CASILKGGTSGRFDEQFF. In DNA, the CDR3 is TGTGCCAGCATTTTAAAGGGTGGGACTAGCGGGAGGTTCGATGAGCAGTTCTTC.

The CDR3 DNA reads as TGCAGCGTCACAACAGGGGCCTATCAGCCCCAGCATTTT. Its protein product is CSVTTGAYQPQHF. The chain is built from TRBV29-1 and TRBJ1-5; 7 bases align to TRBD1. Losses at the gene ends were 6 bases for V and 5 bases for J; bases not matched to a gene: 7. Germline CDR1 is SQVTM and CDR2 is ANQGSEA. CDR3 length: 13 residues.

Remarks on this clone: Within the sample, other DNA sequences also encode this same CDR3. Here the CDR3 reads CASSSPHQGRETQYF. The CDR3 DNA reads as TGTGCCAGCAGCTCCCCGCATCAGGGGAGAGAGACCCAGTACTTC. The gene calls are TRBV7-9 and TRBJ2-5; D may be TRBD1 (6 bases). The germline V gene encodes CDR1 SEHNR and CDR2 FQNEAQ (reference sequence). The V end was cut by 4 bases, the J end by 4 bases, with 16 bases between. The CDR3 is 15 residues long.

This rearrangement joins TRBV19 to TRBJ2-4, with D possibly TRBD1 on 6 matching bases. Germline V gives CDR1 LNHDA, CDR2 SQIVND (reference sequence). Trimming cost V 1 base and J 1 base, with 8 bases left between them. This CDR3 is 15 amino acids long. In nucleotides, the CDR3 is TGTGCCAGTAGTATAGGCCAGGGGGCCAAAAACATTCAGTACTTC. This sequence encodes CASSIGQGAKNIQYF.

The V and J genes are TRBV5-1 and TRBJ2-1, with a weak D call TRBD1 (5 bases). Germline V gene sequence: CDR1 SGHRS, CDR2 YFSETQ. V was clipped by 1 base and J by 5 bases, with 10 bases between them. The CDR3 has 14 amino acids. CDR3 bases: TGCGCCAGCAGCTTGAGGGGCACCGACAATGAGCAGTTCTTC. Translating it yields CASSLRGTDNEQFF.

This clone was recorded only once. The chain couples TRBV12-5 to TRBJ2-1, with 9 bases lining up with TRBD2. The CDR3 sequence is 16 residues long. CDR1 LGHNT and CDR2 FRNRAP come from the germline V gene. V shed 3 bases and J 9 bases; nucleotides not matched to a gene: 12. CDR3 nucleotide sequence: TGTGCTAGTGGTTTCCCACAAGTAGCGGGAGTTACTGAGCAGTTCTTC. As protein: CASGFPQVAGVTEQFF.